Included here is one T cell receptor beta chain sequence, with context. What it binds is not known. This entry belongs to a study of shared clonotypes between healthy human individuals. Findings and caveats of the study: Sequencing depth was predicted to influence how clonotypes are shared among donors. Sampling involved blood alone; tissue repertoires likely differ.

The authors loaded 200 ng DNA, around 30,000 T cell genomes, into sorted-subset replicate PCRs. Original processing methods: ImmunoSEQ output lacked quality scores and full-length reads, limiting matched filtering. Sequenced by immunoSEQ multiplex PCR; TCRdb stores in-frame clones only, minus some. Clone size and V and J calls were adopted from that table, with D and trimming inferred from the DNA. The sample lists 850,000 to 1,100,000 clones, approximately 80% occurring once. V was clipped by 5 bases and J by 0 bases, with 12 bases between them. The CDR3 has 14 amino acids. Germline assignment: CDR1 SQVTM and CDR2 ANQGSEA.

This rearrangement joins TRBV29-1 to TRBJ2-3; D may be TRBD1 or TRBD2 (5 bases each). The sequencing input was memory CD4+ T cells from PBMCs. The sample's subset: CD45RA-negative fraction. This sequence originates from a man aged 18-30 years in good health. Some clones in this sample may be carry-over from other donors' samples. DNA for the CDR3: TGCAGCGTTCGGGTTGAGGGGAGCACAGATACGCAGTATTTT. Translated, it gives CSVRVEGSTDTQYF.